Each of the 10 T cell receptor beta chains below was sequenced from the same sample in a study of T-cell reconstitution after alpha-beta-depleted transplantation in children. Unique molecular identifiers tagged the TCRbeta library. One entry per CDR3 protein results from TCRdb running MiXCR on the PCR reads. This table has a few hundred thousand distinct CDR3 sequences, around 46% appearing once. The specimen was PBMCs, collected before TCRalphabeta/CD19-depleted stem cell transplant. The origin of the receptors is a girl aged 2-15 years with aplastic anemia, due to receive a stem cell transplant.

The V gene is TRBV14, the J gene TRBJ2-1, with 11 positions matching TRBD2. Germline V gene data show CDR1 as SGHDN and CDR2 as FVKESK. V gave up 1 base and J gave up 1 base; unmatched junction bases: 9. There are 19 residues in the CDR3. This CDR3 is CASSQGVTSGKISYNEQFF. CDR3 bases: TGTGCCAGCAGCCAAGGGGTGACTAGCGGGAAAATTTCCTACAATGAGCAGTTCTTC.

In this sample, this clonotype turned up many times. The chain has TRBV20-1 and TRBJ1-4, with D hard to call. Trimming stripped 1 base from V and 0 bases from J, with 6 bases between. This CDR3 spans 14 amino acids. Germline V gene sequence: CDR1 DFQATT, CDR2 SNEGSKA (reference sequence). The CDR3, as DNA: TGCAGTGCTAGAGGTGGGGCAACTAATGAAAAACTGTTTTTT. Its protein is CSARGGATNEKLFF.

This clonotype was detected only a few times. The CDR3 coding sequence is TGTGCCAGCTCACCACAAAGACAGAACACTGAAGCTTTCTTT. Translated, it gives CASSPQRQNTEAFF. V is TRBV18 and J is TRBJ1-1; D gene unclear. The V end was cut by 1 base, the J end by 1 base, with 7 bases between. Germline CDR1 reads KGHSH; CDR2 reads LQKENI. CDR3 length: 14 amino acids.

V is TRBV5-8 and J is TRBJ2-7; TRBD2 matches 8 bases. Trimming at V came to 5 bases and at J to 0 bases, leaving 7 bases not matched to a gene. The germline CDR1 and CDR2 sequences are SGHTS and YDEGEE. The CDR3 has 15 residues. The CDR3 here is CASSSGLGVSYEQYF. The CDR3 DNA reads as TGTGCCAGCAGTTCGGGACTAGGGGTCTCCTACGAGCAGTACTTC.

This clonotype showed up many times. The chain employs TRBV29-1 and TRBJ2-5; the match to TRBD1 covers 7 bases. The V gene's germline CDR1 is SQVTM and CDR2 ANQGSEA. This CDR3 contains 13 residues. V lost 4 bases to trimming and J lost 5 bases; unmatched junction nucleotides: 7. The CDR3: CSVGGTGVETQYF. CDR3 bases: TGCAGCGTTGGGGGCACAGGGGTCGAGACCCAGTACTTC. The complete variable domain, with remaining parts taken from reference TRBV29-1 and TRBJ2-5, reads SAVISQKPSRDICQRGTSLTIQCQVDSQVTMMFWYRQQPGQSLTLIATANQGSEATYESGFVIDKFPISRPNLTFSTLTVSNMSPEDSSIYLCSVGGTGVETQYFGPGTRLLVL.

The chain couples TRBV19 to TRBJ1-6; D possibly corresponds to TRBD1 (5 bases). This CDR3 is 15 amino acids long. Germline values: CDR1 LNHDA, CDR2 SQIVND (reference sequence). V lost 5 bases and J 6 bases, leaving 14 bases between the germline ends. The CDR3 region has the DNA TGTGCCAGTAGTGCCCGGGACGGCTTTAATTCACCCCTCCACTTT. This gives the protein CASSARDGFNSPLHF.

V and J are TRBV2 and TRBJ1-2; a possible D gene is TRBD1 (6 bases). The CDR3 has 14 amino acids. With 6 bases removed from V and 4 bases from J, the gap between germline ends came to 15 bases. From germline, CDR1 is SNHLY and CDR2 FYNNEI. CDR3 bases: TGTGCCAGCAGCGCTGTGGACAGTCTCTATGGCTACACCTTC. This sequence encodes CASSAVDSLYGYTF.

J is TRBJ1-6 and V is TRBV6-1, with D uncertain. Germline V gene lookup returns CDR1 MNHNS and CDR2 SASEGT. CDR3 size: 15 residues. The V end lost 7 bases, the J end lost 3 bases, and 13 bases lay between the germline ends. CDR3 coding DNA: TGTGCCAGCACGCGACTGCCAGGCTATAATTCACCCCTCCACTTT. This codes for CASTRLPGYNSPLHF.

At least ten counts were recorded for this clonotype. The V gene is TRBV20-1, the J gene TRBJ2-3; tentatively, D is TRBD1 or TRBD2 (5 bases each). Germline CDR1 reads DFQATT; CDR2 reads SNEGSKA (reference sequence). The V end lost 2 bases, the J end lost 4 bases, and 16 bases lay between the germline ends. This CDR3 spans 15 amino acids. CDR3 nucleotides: TGCAGTGCTAGAACCAGACCCAGAGGGGCAGATACGCAGTATTTT. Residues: CSARTRPRGADTQYF.

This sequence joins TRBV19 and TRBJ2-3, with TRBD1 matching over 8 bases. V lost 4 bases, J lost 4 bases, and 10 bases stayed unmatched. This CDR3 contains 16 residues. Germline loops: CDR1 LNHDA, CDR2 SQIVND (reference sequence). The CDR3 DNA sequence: TGTGCCAGTAGTAGAAGAAGCAGGGGGCAGCCAGATACGCAGTATTTT. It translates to CASSRRSRGQPDTQYF.